Listed here are 24 T cell receptor beta chains from one sample, sequenced in a study of T-cell memory formation after mild COVID-19. One entry per CDR3 protein results from TCRdb running MiXCR on the 5' RACE reads. This sample has around 340,000 distinct CDR3 sequences, with roughly 15% found just once. The sample comprised PBMCs or a T cell subset sorted from them (not recorded which). Every receptor here comes from a man younger than 35 who had mild COVID-19 (a few samples of this study predate the infection). Cell type and time point are not known.

This clonotype was seen a few times. This chain joins TRBV7-2 and TRBJ1-4; tentatively, D is TRBD1 (6 bases). The CDR3 is made up of 15 amino acids. Trimming stripped 6 bases from V and 8 bases from J, with 19 bases between. In germline, CDR1 is SGHTA, CDR2 FQGNSA. CDR3 loop: CASSPGGQRGEKLFF. The CDR3 DNA reads as TGTGCCAGCAGTCCAGGCGGACAGCGGGGGGAAAAACTGTTTTTT.

Ten or more counts support this clonotype. The chain uses TRBV20-1 and TRBJ2-5; perhaps TRBD2 as D (5 bases). The germline gives CDR1 DFQATT, CDR2 SNEGSKA (reference sequence). This CDR3 has 11 residues. The V end lost 5 bases, the J end lost 5 bases, and 9 bases lay between the germline ends. The CDR3 sequence: CSAGPGETQYF. The CDR3 nucleotides read TGCAGTGCTGGCCCGGGGGAGACCCAGTACTTC.

This clonotype was counted only a few times. The rearrangement uses TRBV5-5 and TRBJ1-1, with a possible D match to TRBD1 (5 bases). The CDR3 is 16 amino acids. From germline, CDR1 is SGHKS and CDR2 YYEKEE (reference sequence). Trimming removed 0 bases at V and 0 bases at J, with 12 bases between. The CDR3 protein is CASSLVQGYMNTEAFF. The CDR3 DNA follows: TGTGCCAGCAGCTTGGTTCAGGGATATATGAACACTGAAGCTTTCTTT.

The chain combines TRBV7-9 with TRBJ1-2, with a possible D match to TRBD1 (5 bases). Trimming pared 5 bases from V and 5 bases from J, leaving 18 bases between. The CDR3 sequence is 15 residues long. Germline V gene lookup returns CDR1 SEHNR and CDR2 FQNEAQ (reference sequence). CDR3 sequence: CASSPGLPARYGYTF. The CDR3 DNA follows: TGTGCCAGCAGCCCAGGGTTACCTGCTCGATATGGCTACACCTTC.

This clonotype has just one count. The junction departs from the called germline gene at one end, perhaps through a read error. The V call is TRBV27, the J call TRBJ1-5, with unresolved D. Germline V gives CDR1 MNHEY, CDR2 SMNVEV (reference sequence). The CDR3 extends over 16 amino acids. In DNA, the CDR3 is TGTGCCAGCAGTCAAGGGAACGTCCGTACGGGTCAGCCCCTGCATTTT. Its protein is CASSQGNVRTGQPLHF.

The V call is TRBV4-3, the J call TRBJ1-6; D is unclear. The CDR3 spans 21 residues. From germline, CDR1 is LGHNA and CDR2 YSLEER. The V gene lost 1 base and the J gene lost 1 base, with 23 bases spanning the gap. The DNA of the CDR3 is TGCGCCAGCAGCCAAGTATTAAGCCGAGGAGGGAGTAGGTCCTATAATTCACCCCTCCACTTT. Its translation: CASSQVLSRGGSRSYNSPLHF.

The CDR3 region is CATPPPCGVSSYEQYV. CDR3 nucleotide sequence: TGTGCCACCCCCCCGCCTTGCGGGGTGAGCTCCTACGAGCAGTACGTC. The chain has TRBV6-2 or TRBV6-3 and TRBJ2-7; D might be TRBD2 (6 bases). V was shortened by 10 bases and J by 0 bases, with 22 bases between the two germline ends. This CDR3 region has 16 residues. The V gene's germline CDR1 is MNHEY and CDR2 SVGEGT.

This clonotype was seen a handful of times. The chain links TRBV6-6 to TRBJ2-7, with TRBD1 matching over 10 bases. J gave up 4 bases and V 9 bases, and 6 bases lay outside the gene matches. Per germline, CDR1 MNHNY and CDR2 SVGAGI (reference sequence). This CDR3 spans 13 amino acids. The CDR3 loop reads CASSWDRGYEQYF. In nucleotides, the CDR3 is TGTGCCAGTTCCTGGGACAGGGGTTACGAGCAGTACTTC.

This CDR3 reads CASGLPSGVATDTQYF. DNA of the CDR3: TGTGCTAGTGGTTTGCCAAGCGGGGTAGCCACAGATACGCAGTATTTT. The chain is built from TRBV12-5 and TRBJ2-3, with 7 positions matching TRBD2. V dropped 2 bases and J dropped 2; count of bases not matched to a gene: 7. The germline gives CDR1 LGHNT, CDR2 FRNRAP. The CDR3 consists of 16 residues.

The V and J genes are TRBV20-1 and TRBJ2-2; 7 nucleotides align to TRBD2. The CDR3 sequence is 15 residues long. Losses at the gene ends were 3 bases for V and 0 bases for J; bases not matched to a gene: 4. Germline CDR1 and CDR2: DFQATT and SNEGSKA (reference sequence). This CDR3 is CSASFAGANTGELFF. As DNA, the CDR3 is TGCAGTGCTAGCTTCGCGGGGGCGAACACCGGGGAGCTGTTTTTT.

In its sample, this clonotype was seen once. CDR3 in DNA: TGTGCCAGCAGTACCCGAACGAGGGAGACCCAGTACTTC. This encodes CASSTRTRETQYF. V gene TRBV6-2 or TRBV6-3 combines with J gene TRBJ2-5, with unresolved D. Per germline, CDR1 MNHEY and CDR2 SVGEGT. V was clipped by 5 bases and J by 5 bases, with 12 bases between them. CDR3 length equals 13 residues.

The chain combines TRBV9 with TRBJ1-1; D is uncertain. The germline V gene has CDR1 SGDLS and CDR2 YYNGEE. V gave up 0 bases and J gave up 1 base, with 7 bases separating them. CDR3 length: 14 residues. CDR3 sequence reads: CASSVVGGNTEAFF. DNA for the CDR3: TGTGCCAGCAGCGTAGTCGGCGGGAACACTGAAGCTTTCTTT.

As DNA, the CDR3 is TGCGCCAGCAGCAACAGGGCTAATTCACCCCTCCACTTT. It codes for CASSNRANSPLHF. V usage is TRBV5-1 and J usage is TRBJ1-6; D possibly corresponds to TRBD1 (6 bases). V lost 4 bases and J lost 6, with 8 bases in between. The CDR3 length is 13 residues. Germline V gene lookup returns CDR1 SGHRS and CDR2 YFSETQ.

The chain joins TRBV12-3 or TRBV12-4 to TRBJ2-6; 7 bases map to TRBD1. The CDR3 length is 16 residues. V lost 3 bases, J lost 2 bases, and 4 bases stayed unmatched. For the CDR3, the DNA is TGTGCCAGCAGTTTGGCCGACAGGGCTGGGGCCAACGTCCTGACTTTC. Amino acids: CASSLADRAGANVLTF.

This clonotype was observed a handful of times. The chain links TRBV20-1 to TRBJ1-1, with D perhaps matching TRBD1 (6 bases). Germline V gene sequence: CDR1 DFQATT, CDR2 SNEGSKA (reference sequence). The CDR3 loop spans 13 amino acids. The germline V and J ends were trimmed by 6 bases and 2 bases, with 13 bases remaining between them. The CDR3 loop is CSAQRTDNTEAFF. DNA of the CDR3: TGCAGTGCACAAAGGACAGACAACACTGAAGCTTTCTTT.

The chain has TRBV7-8 and TRBJ2-5; D gene unclear. Germline CDR1 SGHVS, CDR2 FQNEAQ. This CDR3 has 14 amino acids. V dropped 2 bases and J dropped 1 base, with 8 bases sitting between them. CDR3 DNA: TGTGCCAGCAGCTTAACCCCAGTCCAAGAGACCCAGTACTTC. Translated: CASSLTPVQETQYF.

CDR3 nucleotide sequence: TGTGCCAGCATCGACTGGGACGAGGGGGAGCAGTTCTTC. It encodes CASIDWDEGEQFF. The chain is built from TRBV12-3 or TRBV12-4 and TRBJ2-1, with D perhaps being TRBD1 or TRBD2 (5 bases each). The CDR3 has 13 residues. Deletions cut 7 bases from V and 10 bases from J, with 17 bases between.

CDR3 nucleotides: TGTGCCAGCACCGGGCGGGCCTACAATGAGCAGTTCTTC. It translates to CASTGRAYNEQFF. The chain carries TRBV28 and TRBJ2-1, with a weak D call TRBD2 (5 bases). V dropped 7 bases and J dropped 2 bases, with 9 bases sitting between them. The CDR3 has 13 residues. CDR1 and CDR2 (germline): MDHEN, SYDVKM.

This clonotype has just one count. The rearrangement joins TRBV6-2 or TRBV6-3 to TRBJ2-1; 8 bases line up with TRBD2. The CDR3 consists of 15 residues. J was trimmed by 7 bases and V by 1 base; bases with no gene match: 6. CDR1 and CDR2 from the germline V gene are MNHEY and SVGEGT. CDR3 sequence: CASSYFGGASNEQFF. The CDR3 region has the DNA TGTGCCAGCAGTTACTTCGGGGGGGCCTCAAATGAGCAGTTCTTC.

The rearrangement joins TRBV12-3 or TRBV12-4 to TRBJ2-5, with 11 bases that match TRBD2. Losses at the gene ends were 4 bases for V and 1 base for J; bases not matched to a gene: 8. The CDR3 covers 17 residues. As DNA, the CDR3 is TGTGCCAGCAGTTCGACGTCTAGCGGGGGGCCCCAAGAGACCCAGTACTTC. It encodes CASSSTSSGGPQETQYF.

The genes are TRBV5-1 and TRBJ1-6; D is possibly TRBD1 (6 bases). Germline CDR1 is SGHRS and CDR2 is YFSETQ. The V end was cut by 5 bases, the J end by 11 bases, with 20 bases between. The CDR3 has 15 residues. CDR3 DNA: TGCGCCAGCAGTTTCAACAGGGATCTCAGGGCACCCCTCCACTTT. Amino acids: CASSFNRDLRAPLHF. The full variable domain, rest sourced from reference TRBV5-1 and TRBJ1-6, is KAGVTQTPRYLIKTRGQQVTLSCSPISGHRSVSWYQQTPGQGLQFLFEYFSETQRNKGNFPGRFSGRQFSNSRSEMNVSTLELGDSALYLCASSFNRDLRAPLHFGNGTRLTVT.

This clonotype was counted only a few times. The chain employs TRBV12-3 or TRBV12-4 and TRBJ2-3; no clear D gene. The CDR3 covers 16 residues. Trimming shortened V by 6 bases and J by 1 base, and 17 bases separated the two germline ends. This chain's CDR3 is CASSLPPGERTDTQYF. CDR3 DNA sequence: TGTGCCAGCAGCCTCCCGCCGGGTGAACGCACAGATACGCAGTATTTT.

This clonotype was seen a handful of times. This chain joins TRBV6-5 and TRBJ1-1; 7 bases line up with TRBD1. The CDR3 runs 15 residues. Germline-derived CDR1 and CDR2 are MNHEY and SVGAGI. With 6 bases clipped from V and 9 bases from J, the junction kept 16 bases outside the gene matches. The CDR3 protein is CASSPPGDSRGQAFF. Written as DNA, the CDR3 is TGTGCCAGCAGCCCCCCTGGGGACAGCCGAGGTCAAGCTTTCTTT.

V usage is TRBV5-4 and J usage is TRBJ2-4; possibly TRBD2 for D (5 bases). Trimming stripped 4 bases from V and 8 bases from J, with 16 bases between. This CDR3 spans 14 amino acids. CDR1 SGHNT and CDR2 YYREEE come from the germline V gene (reference sequence). In nucleotides, the CDR3 is TGTGCCAGCAGCCCTCAGGATGCCGGGGACATTCAGTACTTC. Amino acid sequence: CASSPQDAGDIQYF.